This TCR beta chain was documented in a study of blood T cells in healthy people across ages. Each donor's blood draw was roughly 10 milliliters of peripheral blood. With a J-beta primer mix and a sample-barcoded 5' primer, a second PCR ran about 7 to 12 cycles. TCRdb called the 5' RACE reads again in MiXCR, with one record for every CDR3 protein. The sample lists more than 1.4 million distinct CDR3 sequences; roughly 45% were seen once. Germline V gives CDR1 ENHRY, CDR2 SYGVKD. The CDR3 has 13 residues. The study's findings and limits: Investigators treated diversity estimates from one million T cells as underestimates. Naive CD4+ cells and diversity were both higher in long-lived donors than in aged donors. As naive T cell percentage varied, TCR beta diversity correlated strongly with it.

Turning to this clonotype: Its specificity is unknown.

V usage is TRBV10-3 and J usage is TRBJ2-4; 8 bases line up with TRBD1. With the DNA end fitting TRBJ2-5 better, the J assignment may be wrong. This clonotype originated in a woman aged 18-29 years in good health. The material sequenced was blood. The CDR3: CAISDGQGETQYF. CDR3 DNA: TGTGCCATCAGTGACGGACAGGGAGAGACCCAGTACTTC.